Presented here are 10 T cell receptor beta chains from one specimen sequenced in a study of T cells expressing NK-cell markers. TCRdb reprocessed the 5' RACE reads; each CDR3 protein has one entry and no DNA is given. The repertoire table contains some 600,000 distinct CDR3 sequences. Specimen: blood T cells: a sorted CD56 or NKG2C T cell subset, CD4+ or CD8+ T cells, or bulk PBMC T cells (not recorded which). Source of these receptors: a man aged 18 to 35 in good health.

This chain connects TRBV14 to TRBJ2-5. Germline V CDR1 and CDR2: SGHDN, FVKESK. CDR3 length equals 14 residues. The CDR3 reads CASSQLGVQETQYF.

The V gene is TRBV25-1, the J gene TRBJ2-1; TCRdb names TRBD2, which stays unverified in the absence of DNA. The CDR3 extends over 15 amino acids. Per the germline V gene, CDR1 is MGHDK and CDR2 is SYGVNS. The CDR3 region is CASSEYVSGSNEQFF. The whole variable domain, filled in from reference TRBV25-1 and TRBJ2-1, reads EADIYQTPRYLVIGTGKKITLECSQTMGHDKMYWYQQDPGMELHLIHYSYGVNSTEKGDLSSESTVSRIRTEHFPLTLESARPSHTSQYLCASSEYVSGSNEQFFGPGTRLTVL.

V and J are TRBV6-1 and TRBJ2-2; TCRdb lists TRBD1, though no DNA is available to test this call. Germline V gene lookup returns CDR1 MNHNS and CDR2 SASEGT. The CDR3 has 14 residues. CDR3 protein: CASRPQGEGGELFF.

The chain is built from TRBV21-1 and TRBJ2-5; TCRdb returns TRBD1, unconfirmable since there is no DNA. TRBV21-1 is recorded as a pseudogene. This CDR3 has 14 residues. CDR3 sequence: CASSWDGEVETQYF.

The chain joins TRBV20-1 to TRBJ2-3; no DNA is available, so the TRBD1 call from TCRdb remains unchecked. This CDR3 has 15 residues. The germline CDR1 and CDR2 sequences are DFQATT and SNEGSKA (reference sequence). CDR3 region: CSARGTANSPDTQYF.

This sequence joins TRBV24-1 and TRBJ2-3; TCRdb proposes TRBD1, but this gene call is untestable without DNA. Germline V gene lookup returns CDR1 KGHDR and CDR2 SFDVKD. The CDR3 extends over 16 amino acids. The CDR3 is CATRKSRTGDTDTQYF.

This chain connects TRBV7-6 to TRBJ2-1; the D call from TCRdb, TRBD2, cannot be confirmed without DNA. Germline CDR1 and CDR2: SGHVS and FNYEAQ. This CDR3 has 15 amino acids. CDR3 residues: CASSLFREGRNEQFF.

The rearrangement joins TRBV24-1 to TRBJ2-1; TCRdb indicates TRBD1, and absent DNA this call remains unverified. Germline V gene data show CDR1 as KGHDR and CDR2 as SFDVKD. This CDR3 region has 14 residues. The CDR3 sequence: CATRPRADYNEQFF.

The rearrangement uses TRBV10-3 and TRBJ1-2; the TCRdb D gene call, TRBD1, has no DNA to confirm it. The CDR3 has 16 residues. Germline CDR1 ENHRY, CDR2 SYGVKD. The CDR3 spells CAISVGRGQGSYGYTF.

The CDR3 here is CASIRQGRETQYF. This chain uses TRBV5-6 with TRBJ2-5; TCRdb's assignment of TRBD1 cannot be checked, as there is no DNA. CDR1 and CDR2 from the germline V gene are SGHDT and YYEEEE. This CDR3 contains 13 residues.